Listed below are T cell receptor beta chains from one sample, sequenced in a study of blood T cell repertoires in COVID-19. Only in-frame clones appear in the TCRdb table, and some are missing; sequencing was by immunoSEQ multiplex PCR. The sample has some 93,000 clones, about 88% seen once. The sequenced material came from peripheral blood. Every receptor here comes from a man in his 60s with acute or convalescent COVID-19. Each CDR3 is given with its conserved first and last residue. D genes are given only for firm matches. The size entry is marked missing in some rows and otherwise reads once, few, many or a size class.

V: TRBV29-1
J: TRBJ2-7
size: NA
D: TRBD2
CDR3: CSAGLAGGYEQYF
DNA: TGCAGCGCTGGACTAGCGGGGGGCTACGAGCAGTACTTC

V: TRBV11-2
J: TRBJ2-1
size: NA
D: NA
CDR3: CASSLNNNEQFF
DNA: TGTGCCAGCAGCCTAAATAACAATGAGCAGTTCTTC

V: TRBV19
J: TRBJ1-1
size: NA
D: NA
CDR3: CASSIGGGRLNTEAFF
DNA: TGTGCCAGTAGTATAGGCGGGGGAAGATTGAACACTGAAGCTTTCTTT

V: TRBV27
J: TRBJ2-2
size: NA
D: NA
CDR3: CASRAWTENTGELFF
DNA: TGTGCCAGCAGGGCATGGACAGAGAACACCGGGGAGCTGTTTTTT

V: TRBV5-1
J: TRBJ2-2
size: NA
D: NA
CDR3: CASSSGAGELFF
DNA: TGCGCCAGCAGCTCGGGGGCCGGGGAGCTGTTTTTT

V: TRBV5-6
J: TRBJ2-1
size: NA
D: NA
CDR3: CASSFRGHYNEQFF
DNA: TGTGCCAGCAGCTTCAGGGGCCATTACAATGAGCAGTTCTTC

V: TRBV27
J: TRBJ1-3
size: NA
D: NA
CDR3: CASRSQGVLYF
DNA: TGTGCCAGCAGGTCACAGGGAGTCCTATATTTT

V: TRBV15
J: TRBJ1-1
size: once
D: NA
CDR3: CATSREIVSGTEAFF
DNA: TGTGCCACCAGCAGAGAAATTGTCAGCGGAACTGAAGCTTTCTTT

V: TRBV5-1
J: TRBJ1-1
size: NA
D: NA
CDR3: CASSLRAGMKNTEAFF
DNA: TGCGCCAGCAGCTTGCGGGCAGGGATGAAGAACACTGAAGCTTTCTTT

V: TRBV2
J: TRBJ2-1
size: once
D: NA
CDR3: CASSDLRNNEQFF
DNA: TGTGCCAGCAGTGATCTGCGGAACAATGAGCAGTTCTTC

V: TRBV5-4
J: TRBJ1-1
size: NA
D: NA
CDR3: CASSFNRNTEAFF
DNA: TGTGCCAGCAGCTTTAACAGGAACACTGAAGCTTTCTTT

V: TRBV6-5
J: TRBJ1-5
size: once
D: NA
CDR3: CASGGKPQHF
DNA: TGTGCCAGCGGAGGAAAGCCCCAGCATTTT

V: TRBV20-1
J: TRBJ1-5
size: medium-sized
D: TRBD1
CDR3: CSASTRQGLNQPQHF
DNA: TGCAGTGCTAGTACGAGACAGGGGTTAAATCAGCCCCAGCATTTT

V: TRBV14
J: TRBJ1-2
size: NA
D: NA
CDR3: CASSRRDMNYGYTF
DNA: TGTGCCAGCAGCCGTCGGGACATGAACTATGGCTACACCTTC

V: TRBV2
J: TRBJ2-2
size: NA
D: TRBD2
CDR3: CASSEASGGFGGELFF
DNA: TGTGCCAGCAGTGAAGCTAGCGGGGGGTTTGGCGGGGAGCTGTTTTTT

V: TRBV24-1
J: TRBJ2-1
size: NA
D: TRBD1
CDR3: CATSDPDRGTADEQFF
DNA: TGTGCCACCAGTGACCCCGACAGGGGTACGGCCGATGAGCAGTTCTTC

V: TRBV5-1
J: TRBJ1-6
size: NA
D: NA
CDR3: CASSPSSTDYSPLHF
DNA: TGCGCCAGCAGCCCCTCTTCCACGGACTATTCACCCCTCCACTTT

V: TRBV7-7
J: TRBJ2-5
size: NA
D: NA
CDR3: CASSFRGFSGETQYF
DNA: TGTGCCAGCAGCTTTCGGGGTTTCTCGGGAGAGACCCAGTACTTC

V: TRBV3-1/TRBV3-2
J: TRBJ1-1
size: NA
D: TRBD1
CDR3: CASSQATGTGGTGAFF
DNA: TGTGCCAGCAGCCAAGCGACAGGGACAGGGGGCACAGGAGCTTTCTTT

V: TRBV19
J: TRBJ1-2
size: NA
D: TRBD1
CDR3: CASSTSGTGDFYGYTF
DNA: TGTGCCAGTAGTACATCCGGGACAGGGGATTTCTATGGCTACACCTTC

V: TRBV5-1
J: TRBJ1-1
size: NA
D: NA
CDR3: CASSLGSGPTEAFF
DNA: TGCGCCAGCAGCTTGGGGTCCGGTCCCACTGAAGCTTTCTTT

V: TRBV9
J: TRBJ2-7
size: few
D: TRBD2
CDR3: CASSVAGAGAGLREQYF
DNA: TGTGCCAGCAGCGTAGCGGGAGCGGGAGCGGGTCTAAGGGAGCAGTACTTC

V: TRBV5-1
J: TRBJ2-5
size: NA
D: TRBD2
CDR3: CASSLGPSGQETQYF
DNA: TGCGCCAGCAGCTTGGGTCCTAGCGGGCAAGAGACCCAGTACTTC

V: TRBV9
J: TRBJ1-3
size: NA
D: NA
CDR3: CASSVGGTGNTIYF
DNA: TGTGCCAGCAGCGTAGGAGGGACTGGAAACACCATATATTTT

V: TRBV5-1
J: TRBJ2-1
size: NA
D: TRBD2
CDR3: CASSLSSSGGRNEQFF
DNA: TGCGCCAGCAGCCTCTCTAGCTCGGGAGGTCGCAATGAGCAGTTCTTC

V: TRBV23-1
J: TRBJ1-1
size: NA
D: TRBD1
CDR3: CASSRKAGQGSTEAFF
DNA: TGCGCCAGCAGCCGAAAGGCGGGACAGGGGAGCACTGAAGCTTTCTTT

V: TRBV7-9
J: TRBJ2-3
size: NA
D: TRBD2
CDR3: CASSSVAGGITDTQYF
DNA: TGTGCCAGCAGCTCCGTCGCGGGAGGGATCACAGATACGCAGTATTTT

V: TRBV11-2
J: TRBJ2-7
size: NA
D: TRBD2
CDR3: CASSLWLAGGYEQYF
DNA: TGTGCCAGCAGCTTATGGCTAGCGGGAGGGTACGAGCAGTACTTC

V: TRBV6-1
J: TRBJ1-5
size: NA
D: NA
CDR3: CASSFRQDNQPQHF
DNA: TGTGCCAGCAGTTTCCGACAGGACAATCAGCCCCAGCATTTT

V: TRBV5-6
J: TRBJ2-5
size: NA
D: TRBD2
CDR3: CASSLVAGGQETQYF
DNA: TGTGCCAGCAGCTTGGTGGCGGGGGGCCAAGAGACCCAGTACTTC

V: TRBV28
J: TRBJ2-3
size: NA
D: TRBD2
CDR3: CASSSPRLAGITDTQYF
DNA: TGTGCCAGCAGCTCCCCTAGACTAGCGGGGATCACAGATACGCAGTATTTT

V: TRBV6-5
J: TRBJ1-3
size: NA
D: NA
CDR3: CASSYWRGDSGNTIYF
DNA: TGTGCCAGCAGTTACTGGCGCGGTGACTCTGGAAACACCATATATTTT

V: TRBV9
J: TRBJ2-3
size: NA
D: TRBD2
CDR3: CASSVTSGPDTQYF
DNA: TGTGCCAGCAGCGTGACTAGCGGCCCAGATACGCAGTATTTT

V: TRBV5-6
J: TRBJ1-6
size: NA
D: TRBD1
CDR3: CASSLTGTGGSPLHF
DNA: TGTGCCAGCAGCCTAACCGGGACAGGCGGGTCACCCCTCCACTTT

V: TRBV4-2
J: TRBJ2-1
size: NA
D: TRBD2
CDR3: CASSQLGGAGVENEQFF
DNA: TGTGCCAGCAGCCAGCTTGGGGGAGCGGGAGTTGAAAATGAGCAGTTCTTC

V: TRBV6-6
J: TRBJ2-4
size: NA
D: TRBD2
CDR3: CASSVEGTSGGFGLAKNIQYF
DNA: TGTGCCAGCAGCGTAGAAGGGACTAGCGGGGGATTCGGACTAGCCAAAAACATTCAGTACTTC

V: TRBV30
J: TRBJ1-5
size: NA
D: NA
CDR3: CAWSLGPGLRQPQHF
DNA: TGTGCCTGGAGCCTCGGTCCAGGGCTAAGACAGCCCCAGCATTTT

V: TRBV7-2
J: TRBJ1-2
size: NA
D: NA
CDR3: CASSFSQIYGYTF
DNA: TGTGCCAGCAGCTTCTCCCAGATCTATGGCTACACCTTC

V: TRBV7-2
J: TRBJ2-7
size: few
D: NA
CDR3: CASSFSGNEQYF
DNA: TGTGCCAGCAGCTTTTCCGGGAACGAGCAGTACTTC

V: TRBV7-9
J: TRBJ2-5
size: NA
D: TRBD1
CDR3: CASSISDRPGGQETQYF
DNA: TGTGCCAGCAGCATATCGGACAGGCCGGGTGGACAAGAGACCCAGTACTTC

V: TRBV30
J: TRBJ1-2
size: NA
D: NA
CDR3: CAWSGQYYGYTF
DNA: TGTGCCTGGAGTGGACAGTACTATGGCTACACCTTC

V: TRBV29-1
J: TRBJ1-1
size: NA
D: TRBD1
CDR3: CSVLTGGNTEAFF
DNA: TGCAGCGTGTTGACAGGGGGGAACACTGAAGCTTTCTTT

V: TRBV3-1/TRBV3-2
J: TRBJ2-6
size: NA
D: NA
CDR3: CASSQVSGSGANVLTF
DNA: TGTGCCAGCAGCCAAGTTTCTGGGAGTGGGGCCAACGTCCTGACTTTC

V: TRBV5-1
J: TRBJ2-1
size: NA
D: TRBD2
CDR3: CASSTSGRNNEQFF
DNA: TGCGCCAGCAGCACTAGCGGGAGAAACAATGAGCAGTTCTTC

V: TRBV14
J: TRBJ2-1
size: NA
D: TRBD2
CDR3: CASSRTSGGAGGEQFF
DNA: TGTGCCAGCAGCAGAACTAGCGGGGGGGCCGGTGGTGAGCAGTTCTTC

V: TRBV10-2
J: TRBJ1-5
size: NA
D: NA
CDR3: CASSDPPRANSNQPQHF
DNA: TGCGCCAGCAGTGACCCTCCGCGCGCTAATAGCAATCAGCCCCAGCATTTT

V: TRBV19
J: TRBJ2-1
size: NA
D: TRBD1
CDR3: CASRRQGDNEQFF
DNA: TGTGCCAGTAGAAGACAGGGGGACAATGAGCAGTTCTTC

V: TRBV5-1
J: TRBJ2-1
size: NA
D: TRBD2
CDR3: CASSLDGLAHNEQFF
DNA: TGCGCCAGCAGCTTGGATGGACTAGCTCACAATGAGCAGTTCTTC

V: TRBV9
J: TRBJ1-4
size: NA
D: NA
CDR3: CAKSRSTNEKLFF
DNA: TGTGCCAAGTCGCGGTCAACTAATGAAAAACTGTTTTTT

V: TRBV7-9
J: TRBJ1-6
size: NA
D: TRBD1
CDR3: CASSLPRLGQGNNSPLHF
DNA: TGTGCCAGCAGCTTACCCCGGCTGGGACAGGGGAATAATTCACCCCTCCACTTT

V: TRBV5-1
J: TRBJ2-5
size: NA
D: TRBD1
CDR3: CASSLSGTGMAQYF
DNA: TGCGCCAGCAGCTTATCCGGGACAGGGATGGCCCAGTACTTC

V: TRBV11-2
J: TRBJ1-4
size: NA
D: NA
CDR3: CASSGQGTTNEKLFF
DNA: TGTGCCAGCAGCGGCCAGGGTACAACTAATGAAAAACTGTTTTTT